This record concerns one T cell receptor beta chain sequence. This CDR3 is built from 13 residues. From germline, CDR1 is MNHEY and CDR2 SVGAGI. J lost 2 bases, V lost 6 bases, and 3 bases had no gene match. The data were taken from a study of naive and memory T cell subsets. Alpha and beta constant region primers primed reverse transcription for blood and skin samples. The SP2 primer and nested alpha and beta constant region primers amplified ligated cDNA in four rounds. TCRdb reprocessed the 5' RACE reads via MiXCR and lists one record per CDR3 protein. The sample consists of over 25,000 distinct CDR3 sequences, roughly 23% of them appearing once. Whole blood, about 2.5 ml, came from adult healthy volunteers. The library had UMIs added by 3' ligation of an oligonucleotide to TCR cDNA. Unsorted total RNA, roughly 1 to 1,100 ng, was DNase treated before reverse transcription.

The rearrangement uses TRBV6-5 and TRBJ1-1; the match to TRBD1 covers 7 bases. The receptor was isolated from a female donor in good health. In nucleotides, the CDR3 is TGTGCCAGCAGGACAGGGATCAACACTGAAGCTTTCTTT. It codes for CASRTGINTEAFF.